The 25 T cell receptor beta chains below were found in one sample sequenced in a study of T cells in Graves' hyperthyroidism and ophthalmopathy. Amplified TCR beta CDR3 regions derived from RNA transcripts. The HTBI primer set served for first-round RT-PCR of the TCR CDR3. From the multiplex PCR reads, TCRdb called clonotypes with MiXCR, one entry per CDR3 protein. The sample includes 560,000 or so distinct CDR3 sequences, just under 20% seen only once; the top ten take about 45%. Sequenced input: blood. The origin of the receptors is a man in his forties with Graves' ophthalmopathy.

This clonotype was recorded a few times. The chain uses TRBV4-1 and TRBJ1-6; TRBD1 matches at 7 bases. Germline loops: CDR1 MGHRA, CDR2 YSYEKL. The CDR3 covers 14 residues. The trim removed 3 bases at V and 8 bases at J, leaving 4 bases unmatched. CDR3 sequence: CASSHTGADSPLHF. In DNA form, the CDR3 reads TGCGCCAGCAGCCACACAGGGGCCGATTCACCCCTCCACTTT.

This clonotype was observed many times. The rearrangement uses TRBV5-1 and TRBJ2-1, with D tentatively TRBD1 (6 bases). This CDR3 has 16 residues. V was clipped by 4 bases and J by 8 bases, with 22 bases between them. Germline CDR1 reads SGHRS; CDR2 reads YFSETQ. The CDR3 sequence: CASSVTGRGSIDEQFF. In DNA form, the CDR3 reads TGCGCCAGCAGCGTAACAGGGAGAGGGAGCATTGATGAGCAGTTCTTC.

The gene calls are TRBV9 and TRBJ2-5; D is possibly TRBD2 (6 bases). V gave up 2 bases and J gave up 4 bases, with 12 bases separating them. From germline, CDR1 is SGDLS and CDR2 YYNGEE. The CDR3 length is 14 residues. The DNA for the CDR3 is TGTGCCAGCAGCGTCCTACTAGCAGGAGAGACCCAGTACTTC. Amino acids: CASSVLLAGETQYF.

This clonotype was counted only a few times. The chain employs TRBV15 and TRBJ2-7; 9 positions agree with TRBD2. The V gene's germline CDR1 is LNHNV and CDR2 YYDKDF (reference sequence). This CDR3 is 16 amino acids long. The V and J ends lost 1 base and 7 bases, in that order; junction bases with no gene match: 11. The CDR3 DNA is TGTGCCACCAGCAGAGCCGGAGTAGCGGGAGATGGAGAGCAGTACTTC. It is translated as CATSRAGVAGDGEQYF.

This rearrangement joins TRBV18 to TRBJ2-7, with a tentative D call TRBD1 (6 bases). In germline, CDR1 is KGHSH, CDR2 LQKENI. The CDR3 spans 13 residues. V lost 4 bases to trimming and J lost 3 bases, with 10 bases between them. The chain's CDR3 is CASSRQDSYEQYF. CDR3 nucleotides: TGTGCCAGCTCACGACAGGATAGCTACGAGCAGTACTTC.

This clonotype was seen a handful of times. Here the CDR3 DNA reads TGTGCCAGCAGTTTATCAGGGAAGAGCGTCACTGAAGCTTTCTTT. The encoded protein is CASSLSGKSVTEAFF. The V gene is TRBV12-3 or TRBV12-4, the J gene TRBJ1-1, with D possibly matching TRBD1 (5 bases). There are 15 residues in the CDR3. V was trimmed by 2 bases and J by 4 bases, leaving 14 bases between them.

This chain uses TRBV5-1 with TRBJ2-7, with TRBD2 matching 8 bases. The CDR3 sequence is 15 residues long. Trimming removed 4 bases from V and 6 bases from J; junction bases left unmatched: 12. CDR1 is SGHRS, CDR2 YFSETQ, per germline. The CDR3 nucleotides read TGCGCCAGCAGCACGTACGGGGGGGGGCCGGGCGAGCAGTACTTC. It codes for CASSTYGGGPGEQYF.

Only a few counts were recorded for this clonotype. The chain employs TRBV3-1 and TRBJ2-4; 7 positions agree with TRBD1. Trimming took 5 bases from V and 9 from J; bases not matched to a gene: 7. Germline V lookup: CDR1 LGHDT, CDR2 YNNKEL (reference sequence). The CDR3 runs 13 residues. CDR3 protein: CASSTHRGGIQYF. The CDR3 DNA is TGTGCCAGCAGCACCCACAGGGGCGGCATTCAGTACTTC. Filled out from reference TRBV3-1 and TRBJ2-4, the complete variable domain reads DTAVSQTPKYLVTQMGNDKSIKCEQNLGHDTMYWYKQDSKKFLKIMFSYNNKELIINETVPNRFSPKSPDKAHLNLHINSLELGDSAVYFCASSTHRGGIQYFGAGTRLSVL.

This clonotype appeared many times. The rearrangement uses TRBV2 and TRBJ2-1; D perhaps matches TRBD2 (5 bases). Germline V CDR1 and CDR2: SNHLY, FYNNEI. Trimming pared 5 bases from V and 0 bases from J, leaving 20 bases between. The length of the CDR3 is 18 residues. CDR3 protein: CASSQPSRGGSSYNEQFF. As DNA, the CDR3 is TGTGCCAGCAGTCAACCCTCCCGAGGAGGAAGCTCCTACAATGAGCAGTTCTTC.

This clonotype was observed at least ten times. V is TRBV6-1 and J is TRBJ2-2, with 7 bases that match TRBD2. V shed 7 bases and J 0 bases; nucleotides not matched to a gene: 8. CDR3 size: 16 residues. Per the germline V gene, CDR1 is MNHNS and CDR2 is SASEGT. DNA of the CDR3: TGTGCCAGCATATTAGAGAGCGGGACGAACACCGGGGAGCTGTTTTTT. It specifies CASILESGTNTGELFF.

This clonotype appeared a few times. The junction and the germline gene differ at one end; a read error may be behind it. This rearrangement joins TRBV7-7 to TRBJ2-3; TRBD2 is a possible D gene (5 bases). CDR1 is SSHAT, CDR2 FNYEAQ, per germline (reference sequence). The CDR3 spans 18 residues. The CDR3 sequence: CASSWKILLTKRPDTQYF. CDR3 DNA sequence: TGTGCTAGCAGCTGGAAAATTCTATTGACAAAGCGGCCAGATACGCAGTATTTT.

This clonotype occurred many times. V is TRBV30 and J is TRBJ1-5, with D uncertain. Trimming removed 0 bases at V and 1 base at J, with 13 bases between. In germline, CDR1 is GTSNPN, CDR2 SVGIG (reference sequence). The CDR3 consists of 16 residues. CDR3 residues: CAWSVGGIRSNQPQHF. In nucleotides, the CDR3 is TGTGCCTGGAGTGTAGGAGGGATACGGAGCAATCAGCCCCAGCATTTT.

This chain joins TRBV5-8 and TRBJ1-5, with D perhaps TRBD1 (6 bases). The CDR3 has 16 residues. Germline-derived CDR1 and CDR2 are SGHTS and YDEGEE. V was clipped by 4 bases and J by 6 bases, with 20 bases between them. In DNA, the CDR3 is TGTGCCAGCAGCATCGGGGACATTTTCGGGGGTCAGCCCCAGCATTTT. Translated: CASSIGDIFGGQPQHF.

This clonotype occurred many times. The chain carries TRBV6-1 and TRBJ1-4; 9 bases are a match to TRBD1. Looked up from germline, CDR1 is MNHNS and CDR2 is SASEGT. The CDR3 is 14 amino acids. V dropped 6 bases and J dropped 6; count of bases not matched to a gene: 5. The CDR3 nucleotides are TGTGCCAGCAGCACGGGACAGGGAGATGAAAAACTGTTTTTT. Protein: CASSTGQGDEKLFF.

The V call is TRBV5-1, the J call TRBJ2-1; 7 bases align to TRBD1. This CDR3 contains 15 residues. With V trimmed by 3 bases and J by 7 bases, 10 bases remained unmatched. Germline CDR1 is SGHRS and CDR2 is YFSETQ. The CDR3 loop is CASSSGTDITNEQFF. CDR3 nucleotides: TGCGCCAGCAGCTCCGGGACAGATATTACAAATGAGCAGTTCTTC.

V usage is TRBV20-1 and J usage is TRBJ2-7; D is possibly TRBD1 or TRBD2 (5 bases each). The CDR3 has 15 amino acids. Germline values: CDR1 DFQATT, CDR2 SNEGSKA (reference sequence). V was clipped by 0 bases and J by 9 bases, with 21 bases between them. The CDR3 DNA is TGCAGTGCTAGAGATCTCGCAGGTGGGACCTTCGCGCAGTACTTC. This gives the protein CSARDLAGGTFAQYF.

The chain has TRBV4-3 and TRBJ2-7, with TRBD2 matching 9 bases. The germline gives CDR1 LGHNA, CDR2 YSLEER. The CDR3 spans 17 residues. Unmatched junction bases numbered 14, after V lost 3 bases and J lost 5 bases. CDR3 DNA sequence: TGCGCCAGCAGCCAGAACCTGATTAGCGGGAGATTCAACGAGCAGTACTTC. Protein: CASSQNLISGRFNEQYF.

The V call is TRBV9, the J call TRBJ1-3; possibly TRBD1 for D (5 bases). The germline V gene encodes CDR1 SGDLS and CDR2 YYNGEE. This CDR3 contains 18 residues. The germline V and J ends were trimmed by 0 bases and 0 bases, with 16 bases remaining between them. The CDR3 spells CASSVGPGIGTSGNTIYF. Here the CDR3 DNA reads TGTGCCAGCAGCGTAGGTCCCGGGATCGGGACCTCTGGAAACACCATATATTTT.

This clonotype was seen a handful of times. V and J are TRBV3-1 and TRBJ2-3, with 10 positions matching TRBD2. J lost 8 bases, V lost 1 base, and 3 bases had no gene match. Germline V gene data show CDR1 as LGHDT and CDR2 as YNNKEL (reference sequence). This CDR3 comprises 14 residues. Here the CDR3 reads CASSQALAGATQYF. The CDR3 DNA reads as TGTGCCAGCAGCCAAGCCCTAGCGGGAGCTACGCAGTATTTT.

This chain links TRBV5-1 with TRBJ1-6; TRBD1 might be the D (6 bases). The V gene lost 0 bases and the J gene lost 5 bases, with 12 bases spanning the gap. The CDR3 has 16 residues. CDR1 is SGHRS, CDR2 YFSETQ, per germline. The CDR3 here is CASSLVQGGNNSPLHF. For the CDR3, the DNA is TGCGCCAGCAGCTTGGTACAGGGCGGAAATAATTCACCCCTCCACTTT.

In this sample, this clonotype turned up many times. As DNA, the CDR3 is TGCAGTGCCTCGGTACGGGACGTAAGCAATGAGCAGTTCTTC. This gives the protein CSASVRDVSNEQFF. The chain is built from TRBV20-1 and TRBJ2-1; D may be TRBD1 or TRBD2 (5 bases each). CDR3 size: 14 residues. Germline CDR1 is DFQATT and CDR2 is SNEGSKA (reference sequence). Trimming removed 6 bases from V and 6 bases from J, with 18 bases in between.

This clonotype was picked up one time. The final CDR3 position lacks the conserved phenylalanine or tryptophan, pointing to a likely read error. The chain joins TRBV7-2 to TRBJ2-1, with TRBD1 as a possible D gene (5 bases). The germline V gene encodes CDR1 SGHTA and CDR2 FQGNSA. The ends were cut back, 3 bases at V and 8 bases at J, with 20 bases in the middle. The CDR3 extends over 16 amino acids. For the CDR3, the DNA is TGTGCCAGCAGCTTTGTTCCAAAAGGGGCGTTGGATGAGCAGTTCCTC. It translates to CASSFVPKGALDEQFL.

This clonotype was observed a handful of times. An end of the junction does not agree with germline; a read error may underlie this. This sequence joins TRBV2 and TRBJ2-1; TRBD1 matches 9 bases. Germline values: CDR1 SNHLY, CDR2 FYNNEI. The CDR3 loop spans 17 amino acids. CDR3 nucleotides: TGTGCCACCAGTGATAACCCCGGGACAGGGCGAGTCAATGAGCAGTTCTTC. This translates into CATSDNPGTGRVNEQFF.

This clonotype was counted only a few times. The genes are TRBV20-1 and TRBJ2-7; 7 nucleotides agree with TRBD1. The germline V gene encodes CDR1 DFQATT and CDR2 SNEGSKA (reference sequence). The trim removed 5 bases at V and 2 bases at J, leaving 9 bases unmatched. CDR3 length equals 14 residues. In nucleotides, the CDR3 is TGCAGTGCTGTATCTCCGGGACAGACCTACGAGCAGTACTTC. It codes for CSAVSPGQTYEQYF.

This clonotype was recorded many times. V is TRBV12-3 or TRBV12-4 and J is TRBJ2-7; D ambiguous. The ends were cut back, 9 bases at V and 6 bases at J, with 15 bases in the middle. The CDR3 is 12 amino acids. CDR3 nucleotides: TGTGCCAGTCAAAAAGCCTTCGCCGAGCAGTACTTC. This codes for CASQKAFAEQYF.